Sequencing of this T cell receptor (beta chain) was carried out in a study of graft-versus-host responses after intestinal transplantation. In the study overall: Recipients were all induced with anti-thymocyte globulin, then given tacrolimus and steroids for around 3 years. Study findings and constraints: Declines in HvG clones occurring early post-transplant were associated with peak circulating GvH clone levels. Graft-donor T cell macrochimerism in patients accompanied high graft-versus-host to host-versus-graft clonal ratios in allografts.

TCRdb's copy holds only in-frame clones and misses some; the assay was immunoSEQ multiplex PCR. This sample has under 95,000 clones, with roughly 80% found just once. About this clone itself: Its antigen is unknown.

Looked up from germline, CDR1 is SGHRS and CDR2 is YFSETQ. V dropped 4 bases and J dropped 2 bases, with 11 bases sitting between them. This CDR3 comprises 14 residues. The chain uses TRBV5-1 and TRBJ2-3; D unresolved. This sample comprised unstimulated CD4+ T cells sorted from spleen or lymph node cells, obtained before intestinal transplant. The receptor was derived from a human donor who received an intestinal transplant. The CDR3 DNA sequence: TGCGCCAGCAGCCCCAACCTACTCACAGATACGCAGTATTTT. This translates into CASSPNLLTDTQYF.